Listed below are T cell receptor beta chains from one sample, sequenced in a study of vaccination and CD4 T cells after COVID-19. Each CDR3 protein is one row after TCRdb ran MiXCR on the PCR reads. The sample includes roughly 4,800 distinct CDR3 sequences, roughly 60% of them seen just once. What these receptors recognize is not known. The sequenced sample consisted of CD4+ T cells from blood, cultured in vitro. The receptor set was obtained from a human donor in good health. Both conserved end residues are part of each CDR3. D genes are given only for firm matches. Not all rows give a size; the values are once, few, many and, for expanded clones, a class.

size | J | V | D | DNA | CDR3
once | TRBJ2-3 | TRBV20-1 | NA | TGCAGTGCTAGAGATCGGGCGGGGGCTCTCACAGATACGCAGTATTTT | CSARDRAGALTDTQYF
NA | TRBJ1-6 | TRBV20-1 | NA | TGCAGTGCTAGAGTAGTCGGTTTTAATTCACCCCTCCACTTT | CSARVVGFNSPLHF
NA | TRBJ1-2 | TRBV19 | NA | TGTGCCAGTAGTATGCGGGGTCCCTATGGCTACACCTTC | CASSMRGPYGYTF
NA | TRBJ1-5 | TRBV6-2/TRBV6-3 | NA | TGTGCCAGCAGTCAAACAGGCAATCAGCCCCAGCATTTT | CASSQTGNQPQHF
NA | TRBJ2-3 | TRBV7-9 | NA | TGTGCCAGCAGCTTATCTACATCTTGGATCCTCCCAGATACGCAGTATTTT | CASSLSTSWILPDTQYF
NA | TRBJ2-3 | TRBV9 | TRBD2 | TGTGCCAGCAGCGTAGCTACTGGAGGTAGCGGGGGATACACAGATACGCAGTATTTT | CASSVATGGSGGYTDTQYF
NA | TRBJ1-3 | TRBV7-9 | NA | TGTGCCAGCAGCCTGGGAAACACCATATATTTT | CASSLGNTIYF
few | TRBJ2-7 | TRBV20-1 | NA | TGCAGTGCTAGGGCTACAGCTAAGCCCTACGAGCAGTACTTC | CSARATAKPYEQYF
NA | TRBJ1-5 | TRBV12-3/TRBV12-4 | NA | TGTGCCAGCAGTTCGAGGGGTATTGGAGCTCAGCCCCAGCATTTT | CASSSRGIGAQPQHF
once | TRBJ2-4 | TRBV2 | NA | TGTGCCAGCACCAGAGGAGGAGGGGTCGAAAACATTCAGTACTTC | CASTRGGGVENIQYF
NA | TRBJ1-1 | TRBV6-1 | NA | TGTGCCAGCAGTGAAGGGGTCACAATGAACACTGAAGCTTTCTTT | CASSEGVTMNTEAFF
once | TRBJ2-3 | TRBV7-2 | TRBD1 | TGTGCCAGCAGCTTGGGACAGGGGAACACAGATACGCAGTATTTT | CASSLGQGNTDTQYF
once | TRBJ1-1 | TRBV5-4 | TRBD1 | TGTGCCAGCAGCTTAACCCGACAGGGCACAGAAGCTTTCTTT | CASSLTRQGTEAFF
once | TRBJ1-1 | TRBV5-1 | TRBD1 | TGCGCCAGCAGACCCGGACAGGGGTCAGCTTTCTTT | CASRPGQGSAFF
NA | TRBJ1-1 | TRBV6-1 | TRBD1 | TGTGCCAGCAGTGATTTTAACAGGGGGGCTGAAGCTTTCTTT | CASSDFNRGAEAFF
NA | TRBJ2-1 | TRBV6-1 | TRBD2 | TGTGCCAGCGGCACCGGGACTAGCGGCCAGCAGTTCTTC | CASGTGTSGQQFF
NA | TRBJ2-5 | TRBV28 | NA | TGTGCCAGCAGTACCCTTGTAGAGACCCAGTACTTC | CASSTLVETQYF
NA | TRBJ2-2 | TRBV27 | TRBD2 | TGCACCAGCAGTTTACCCTACCCCGGGACTAGCGGGGGCGGGGAGCTGTTTTTT | CTSSLPYPGTSGGGELFF
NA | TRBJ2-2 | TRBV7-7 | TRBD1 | TGTGCCAGCAGCGCGACAGGGGCGAACACCGGGGAGCTGTTTTTT | CASSATGANTGELFF
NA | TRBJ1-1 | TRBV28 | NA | TGTGCCAGCAGTTTATGGGGAGGGAACACTGAAGCTTTCTTT | CASSLWGGNTEAFF
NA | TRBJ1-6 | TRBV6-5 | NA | TGTGCCAGCAGTTACTCGGGACACAATTCACCCCTCCACTTT | CASSYSGHNSPLHF
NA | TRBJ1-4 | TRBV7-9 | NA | TGTGCCAGCAGCTTAGTCGAGGGTAATGAAAAACTGTTTTTT | CASSLVEGNEKLFF
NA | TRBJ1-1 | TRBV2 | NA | TGTGCCAGCAGTGAAGCGATAGCAACTGAAGCTTTCTTT | CASSEAIATEAFF
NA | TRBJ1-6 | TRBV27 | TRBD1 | TGTGCCAGCAGTCGAAGACCAGGGGGAATAGCGAGTGAAAATTCACCCCTCCACTTT | CASSRRPGGIASENSPLHF
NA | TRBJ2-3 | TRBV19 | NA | TGTGCCAGTAGTACTAGAGGGGGGCGAAATACGCAGTATTTT | CASSTRGGRNTQYF
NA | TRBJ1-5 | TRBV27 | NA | TGTGCCAGCAGTTCCACGACAGGACGCAATCAGCCCCAGCATTTT | CASSSTTGRNQPQHF
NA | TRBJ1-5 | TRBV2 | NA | TGTGCCAGCAGTGGTGGGAGGGGGAGGGCAGATCAGCCCCAGCATTTT | CASSGGRGRADQPQHF
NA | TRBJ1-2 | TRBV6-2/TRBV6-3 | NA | TGTGCCAGCAGTTACCCGGGCACAGGCCTCTATGGCTACACCTTC | CASSYPGTGLYGYTF
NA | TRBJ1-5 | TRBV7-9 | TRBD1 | TGTGCCAGTGGACAGGGGGAAAGGCCCCAGCATTTT | CASGQGERPQHF
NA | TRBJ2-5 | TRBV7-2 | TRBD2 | TGTGCCAGCAGCTTAGGGGGACTAGCGGGAGGGTATCGAGAGACCCAGTACTTC | CASSLGGLAGGYRETQYF
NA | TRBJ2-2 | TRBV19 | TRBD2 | TGTGCCAGTATTAGCGGGATGAACACCGGGGAGCTGTTTTTT | CASISGMNTGELFF
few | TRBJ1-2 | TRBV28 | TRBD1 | TGTGCCAGCAGTTACATCACAGGGGGCGGTCGGGGCTACACCTTC | CASSYITGGGRGYTF
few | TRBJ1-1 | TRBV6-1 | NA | TGTGCCAGCAGACGCAACACTGAAGCTTTCTTT | CASRRNTEAFF
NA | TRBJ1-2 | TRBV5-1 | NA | TGCGCCAGCAGCTATCAGGGTGGTTATGATGGCTACACCTTC | CASSYQGGYDGYTF
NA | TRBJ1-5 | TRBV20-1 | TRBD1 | TGCAGTGCTAGTCGACAGGGGGGACAGCCCCAGCATTTT | CSASRQGGQPQHF
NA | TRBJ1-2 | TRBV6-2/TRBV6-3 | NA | TGTGCCAGCCGGTGGCAGGGGAACTATGGCTACACCTTC | CASRWQGNYGYTF
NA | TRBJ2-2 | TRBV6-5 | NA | TGTGCCAGCAGTTACTACAGGGTTGGCGGGGAGCTGTTTTTT | CASSYYRVGGELFF
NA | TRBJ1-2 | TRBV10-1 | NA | TGCGCCAGCAGTGAGTTCGAGGGTGATGGCTACACCTTC | CASSEFEGDGYTF
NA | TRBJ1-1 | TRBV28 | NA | TGTGCCAGCAACTTAATTCAGGGTATCTATACTGAAGCTTTCTTT | CASNLIQGIYTEAFF
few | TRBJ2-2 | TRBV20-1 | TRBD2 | TGCAGTGCTAGAGATAGCGGGGGGGCCGGCGGGGAGCTGTTTTTT | CSARDSGGAGGELFF
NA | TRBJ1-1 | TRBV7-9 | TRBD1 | TGTGCCAGCAGCCAAGTGGGAGGGGGCGAAATTGAAGCTTTCTTT | CASSQVGGGEIEAFF
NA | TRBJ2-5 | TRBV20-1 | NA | TGCAGTGCTAGCTCCACCGGGACGCCCCAAGAGACCCAGTACTTC | CSASSTGTPQETQYF
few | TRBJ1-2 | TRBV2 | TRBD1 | TGTGCCAGCGGGGACAGGGGGCGTCTCTATGGCTACACCTTC | CASGDRGRLYGYTF
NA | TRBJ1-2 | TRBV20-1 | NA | TGCAGTGCCGAGAGGACGGTTCGGTATGGCTACACCTTC | CSAERTVRYGYTF
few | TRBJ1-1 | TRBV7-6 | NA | TGTGCCAGCAGCTTAGCTTTACTTCGGCAGCCCACTGAAGCTTTCTTT | CASSLALLRQPTEAFF
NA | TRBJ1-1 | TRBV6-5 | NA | TGTGCCAGCAGTTCCGGGGGGGGCAGGCCGGAAGCTTTCTTT | CASSSGGGRPEAFF
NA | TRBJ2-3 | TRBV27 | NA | TGTGCCTCCCGGCGGGGCAGCACAGATACGCAGTATTTT | CASRRGSTDTQYF
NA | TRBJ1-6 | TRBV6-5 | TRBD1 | TGTGCCAGCAGTTTTAACTACAGGGGGCGAGATAATTCACCCCTCCACTTT | CASSFNYRGRDNSPLHF
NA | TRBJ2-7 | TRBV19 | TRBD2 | TGTGCCAGTAGTAGCGGGGGGGGTCGCTACGAGCAGTACTTC | CASSSGGGRYEQYF
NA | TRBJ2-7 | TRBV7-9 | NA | TGTGCCACCAGATCAGGTTCCTTCTACGAGCAGTACTTC | CATRSGSFYEQYF
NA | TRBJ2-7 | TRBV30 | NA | TGTGCCTGGTATGACAAGAACTCCTACGAGCAGTACTTC | CAWYDKNSYEQYF
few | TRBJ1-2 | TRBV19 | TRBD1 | TGTGCCAGTAGTATGGGCGGCAGGGGGCGAAGTGGCTACACCTTC | CASSMGGRGRSGYTF
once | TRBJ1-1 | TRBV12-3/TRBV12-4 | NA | TGTGCCAGCAGCCCGTTGCCGAACACTGAAGCTTTCTTT | CASSPLPNTEAFF